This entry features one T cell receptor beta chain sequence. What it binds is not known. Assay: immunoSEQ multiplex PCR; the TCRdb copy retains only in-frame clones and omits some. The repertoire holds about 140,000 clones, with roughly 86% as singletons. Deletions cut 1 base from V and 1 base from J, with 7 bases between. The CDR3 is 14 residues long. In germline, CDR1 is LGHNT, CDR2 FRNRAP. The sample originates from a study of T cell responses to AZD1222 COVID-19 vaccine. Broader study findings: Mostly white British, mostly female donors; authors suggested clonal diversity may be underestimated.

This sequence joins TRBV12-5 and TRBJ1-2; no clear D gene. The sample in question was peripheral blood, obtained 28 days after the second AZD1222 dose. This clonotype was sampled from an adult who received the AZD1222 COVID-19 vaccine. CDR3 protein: CASGLEYVNYGYTF. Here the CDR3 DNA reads TGTGCTAGTGGTTTGGAGTACGTTAACTATGGCTACACCTTC.